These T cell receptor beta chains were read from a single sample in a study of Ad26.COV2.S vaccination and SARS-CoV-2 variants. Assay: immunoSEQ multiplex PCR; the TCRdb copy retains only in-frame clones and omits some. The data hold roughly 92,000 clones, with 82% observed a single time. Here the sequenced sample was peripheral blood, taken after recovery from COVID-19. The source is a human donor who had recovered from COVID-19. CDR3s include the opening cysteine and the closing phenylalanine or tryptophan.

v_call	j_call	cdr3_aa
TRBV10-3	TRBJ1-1	CAISERGTGGDMNTEAFF
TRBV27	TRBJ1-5	CASSLSLGNQPQHF
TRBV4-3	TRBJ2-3	CASSPRGSDTQYF
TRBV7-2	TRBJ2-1	CASSLAASGSDEQFF
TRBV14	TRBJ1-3	CASSQGGSGNTIYF
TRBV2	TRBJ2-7	CARTSTKGSYEQYF
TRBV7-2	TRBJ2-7	CASSFDGGSYEQYF
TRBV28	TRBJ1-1	CASSLMGDTEAFF
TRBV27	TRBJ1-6	CASSPVQRNALHF
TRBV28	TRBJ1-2	CASSFAGGFPTF
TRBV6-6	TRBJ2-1	CASSYSSSVHEQFF
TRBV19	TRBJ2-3	CASSKDRDGGADTQYF
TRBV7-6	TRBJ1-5	CASSFGGRYSNQPQHF
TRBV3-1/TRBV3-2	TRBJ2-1	CASSRGTRSYNEQFF
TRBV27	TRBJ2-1	CASSRYRTSSYNEQFF
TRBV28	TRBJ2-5	CASTLRTGEETQYF
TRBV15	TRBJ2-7	CATSRASRDRGYEQYF
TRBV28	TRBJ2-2	CASSGARRNTGELFF
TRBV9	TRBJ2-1	CASSVEGLSYNEQFF
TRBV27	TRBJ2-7	CASSLTAYYEQYF
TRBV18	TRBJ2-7	CASSPRTSGNEQYF
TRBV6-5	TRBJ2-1	CASSTRTNNEQFF
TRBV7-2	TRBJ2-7	CASSFLAGASYEQYF